One sample yielded the 30 T cell receptor beta chains listed below, sequenced in a study of T cells after yellow fever vaccination. TCRdb called the 5' RACE reads again in MiXCR, with one record for every CDR3 protein. The table records under 55,000 distinct CDR3 sequences, around 7% of them present only once. Sequencing was performed on CD8+ T cells not binding an NS4B(214-222) dextramer, sorted from PBMCs, taken about 49 days after the first yellow fever vaccination. These receptors were collected from a man between 18 and 35 years old who received the YFV17D yellow fever vaccine.

This clonotype was counted at least ten times. This chain joins TRBV5-4 and TRBJ2-1; no reliable D call. V was clipped by 2 bases and J by 8 bases, with 8 bases between them. Germline CDR1 reads SGHNT; CDR2 reads YYREEE (reference sequence). The CDR3 loop spans 12 amino acids. The CDR3 spells CASSLDFYEQFF. DNA for the CDR3: TGTGCCAGCAGCTTAGACTTCTATGAGCAGTTCTTC.

There are many counts of this clonotype. The V gene is TRBV4-2, the J gene TRBJ1-1; D is possibly TRBD1 (5 bases). The CDR3 spans 15 residues. The V gene lost 4 bases and the J gene lost 1 base, with 13 bases spanning the gap. The germline V gene encodes CDR1 LGHNA and CDR2 YNFKEQ. CDR3 bases: TGTGCCAGCAGCCCCTTCTCGGGGACGAACACTGAAGCTTTCTTT. Residues: CASSPFSGTNTEAFF.

This clonotype was found a few times. The V and J genes are TRBV5-1 and TRBJ1-1; D ambiguous. CDR1 and CDR2 (germline): SGHRS, YFSETQ. The V end was cut by 4 bases, the J end by 1 base, with 14 bases between. The CDR3 is made up of 15 amino acids. The CDR3 protein is CASSAGPLPNTEAFF. Written as DNA, the CDR3 is TGCGCCAGCAGCGCAGGACCTCTCCCGAACACTGAAGCTTTCTTT. The whole variable domain, remainder taken from reference TRBV5-1 and TRBJ1-1, is KAGVTQTPRYLIKTRGQQVTLSCSPISGHRSVSWYQQTPGQGLQFLFEYFSETQRNKGNFPGRFSGRQFSNSRSEMNVSTLELGDSALYLCASSAGPLPNTEAFFGQGTRLTVV.

This clonotype was counted at least ten times. J is TRBJ1-2 and V is TRBV4-3; D is ambiguous. This CDR3 spans 14 amino acids. CDR1 and CDR2 from the germline V gene are LGHNA and YSLEER. The V gene lost 0 bases and the J gene lost 13 bases, with 18 bases spanning the gap. CDR3 sequence (DNA): TGCGCCAGCAGCCAAGATCAGGAACAGCCTGTTGGCACCTTC. Translation gives CASSQDQEQPVGTF.

There are many counts of this clonotype. This rearrangement joins TRBV19 to TRBJ1-1; the D is unclear. CDR1 and CDR2 (germline): LNHDA, SQIVND (reference sequence). The V end was cut by 5 bases, the J end by 1 base, with 8 bases between. The CDR3 spans 13 residues. CDR3 in amino acids: CASSLGANTEAFF. In nucleotides, the CDR3 is TGTGCCAGTAGTCTTGGCGCGAACACTGAAGCTTTCTTT.

At least ten counts were recorded for this clonotype. The CDR3 loop is CSARTGQPQHF. The CDR3 DNA sequence: TGCAGTGCTAGAACGGGTCAGCCCCAGCATTTT. The chain couples TRBV20-1 to TRBJ1-5; D uncertain. Trimming removed 2 bases from V and 6 bases from J, with 5 bases in between. The CDR3 runs 11 residues. Looked up from germline, CDR1 is DFQATT and CDR2 is SNEGSKA (reference sequence).

This clonotype occurred a few times. The chain has TRBV20-1 and TRBJ2-5; D is uncertain. V lost 5 bases and J lost 4, with 5 bases in between. CDR3 length: 10 amino acids. Germline assignment: CDR1 DFQATT and CDR2 SNEGSKA (reference sequence). The CDR3 region is CSAFLETQYF. CDR3 DNA sequence: TGCAGTGCTTTCTTAGAGACCCAGTACTTC.

This clonotype was seen repeatedly, ten times or more. The V gene is TRBV29-1, the J gene TRBJ2-1; TRBD2 agrees at 15 bases. Germline loops: CDR1 SQVTM, CDR2 ANQGSEA. Trimming cost V 6 bases and J 9 bases; bases outside gene matches: 9. This CDR3 is built from 15 residues. For the CDR3, the DNA is TGCAGCGTCTCTACCCCGGGACTAGCGGGGGGTGAGCAGTTCTTC. It specifies CSVSTPGLAGGEQFF.

The chain carries TRBV4-3 and TRBJ2-3, with D possibly TRBD2 on 5 matching bases. This CDR3 is 14 amino acids long. Germline CDR1 LGHNA, CDR2 YSLEER. V was cut by 0 bases and J by 8 bases, with 12 bases left in between. The CDR3 sequence is CASSQDLTGITQYF. The CDR3 nucleotides read TGCGCCAGCAGCCAAGATCTAACGGGAATTACGCAGTATTTT.

This clonotype was seen more than once but under ten times. V and J are TRBV5-6 and TRBJ1-2; tentatively, D is TRBD1 (6 bases). The CDR3 extends over 13 amino acids. The germline V gene has CDR1 SGHDT and CDR2 YYEEEE. V was shortened by 3 bases and J by 4 bases, with 10 bases between the two germline ends. In DNA, the CDR3 is TGTGCCAGCAGCTCGGGGACAAGCTATGGCTACACCTTC. Translating gives CASSSGTSYGYTF.

In its sample, this clonotype was seen many times. The chain uses TRBV7-9 and TRBJ1-5; 9 bases match TRBD1. The germline gives CDR1 SEHNR, CDR2 FQNEAQ (reference sequence). This CDR3 is 16 amino acids long. The V and J ends lost 5 bases and 6 bases, in that order; junction bases with no gene match: 11. Written as DNA, the CDR3 is TGTGCCAGCAGCCAAGGGGGACAGGGTTGGAGTCAGCCCCAGCATTTT. Translating gives CASSQGGQGWSQPQHF. Complete variable domain (other parts from reference TRBV7-9 and TRBJ1-5): DTGVSQNPRHKITKRGQNVTFRCDPISEHNRLYWYRQTLGQGPEFLTYFQNEAQLEKSRLLSDRFSAERPKGSFSTLEIQRTEQGDSAMYLCASSQGGQGWSQPQHFGDGTRLSIL.

This clonotype was seen a handful of times. The V gene is TRBV7-2, the J gene TRBJ2-1; 9 bases are a match to TRBD2. Trimming cost V 0 bases and J 8 bases; bases outside gene matches: 5. Germline values: CDR1 SGHTA, CDR2 FQGNSA. CDR3 size: 15 residues. CDR3 protein: CASSLASGGWDEQFF. The CDR3 region has the DNA TGTGCCAGCAGCTTAGCGAGCGGGGGGTGGGATGAGCAGTTCTTC.

This clonotype has at least ten counts. The genes are TRBV7-2 and TRBJ2-4; D unresolved. V lost 1 base and J lost 1, with 5 bases in between. The CDR3 is 14 residues long. CDR1 and CDR2 (germline): SGHTA, FQGNSA. CDR3 sequence reads: CASSLGWAKNIQYF. Here the CDR3 DNA reads TGTGCCAGCAGCTTAGGGTGGGCCAAAAACATTCAGTACTTC.

This clonotype was recorded many times. This chain uses TRBV6-1 with TRBJ1-5; D gene unclear. CDR1 and CDR2 from the germline V gene are MNHNS and SASEGT. The CDR3 runs to 14 residues. V lost 5 bases and J lost 5, with 13 bases in between. Here the CDR3 reads CASSLSMGDQPQHF. The CDR3 DNA sequence: TGTGCCAGCAGTCTCTCCATGGGCGATCAGCCCCAGCATTTT.

This chain links TRBV4-3 with TRBJ1-1; D call uncertain. This CDR3 has 14 amino acids. Per the germline V gene, CDR1 is LGHNA and CDR2 is YSLEER. V was clipped by 1 base and J by 7 bases, with 13 bases between them. CDR3 loop: CASSQVDTLGEAFF. The CDR3 DNA is TGCGCCAGCAGCCAAGTGGATACTCTCGGTGAAGCTTTCTTT.

A note on this clonotype: Since a much larger clone is just one base distant, this may be a read error. V and J are TRBV7-2 and TRBJ2-7; unclear D gene. The CDR3 runs to 14 residues. V was pared by 6 bases and J by 1 base, with 13 bases between. Germline V gene lookup returns CDR1 SGHTA and CDR2 FQGNSA. CDR3 DNA sequence: TGTGCCAGCAGACAGAGGTGGGATTCCTACGAGCAGTACTTC. It is translated as CASRQRWDSYEQYF.

This clonotype came up a few times. The chain employs TRBV11-1 and TRBJ2-7; TRBD1 agrees at 10 bases. From germline, CDR1 is SGHAT and CDR2 FQDESV (reference sequence). There are 16 residues in the CDR3. With 7 bases clipped from V and 2 bases from J, the junction kept 11 bases outside the gene matches. The CDR3 loop is CASNLERQGAPYEQYV. CDR3 nucleotides: TGTGCCAGCAATCTGGAGAGACAGGGGGCCCCCTACGAGCAGTACGTC.

This clonotype was counted between two and nine times. V usage is TRBV6-1 and J usage is TRBJ2-2; TRBD1 aligns across 8 bases. Per germline, CDR1 MNHNS and CDR2 SASEGT. The length of the CDR3 is 15 residues. Unmatched junction bases numbered 7, after V lost 6 bases and J lost 4 bases. DNA for the CDR3: TGTGCCAGCAGCACCACAGGGGGGATCACCGGGGAGCTGTTTTTT. This codes for CASSTTGGITGELFF.

This chain uses TRBV4-1 with TRBJ2-5, with D unclear. Germline CDR1 MGHRA, CDR2 YSYEKL. The length of the CDR3 is 14 residues. V lost 2 bases, J lost 1 base, and 8 bases lay in between. The CDR3 loop reads CASSQFRSQETQYF. CDR3 nucleotides: TGCGCCAGCAGCCAATTCAGAAGCCAAGAGACCCAGTACTTC.

The sample holds a few counts of this clonotype. The V call is TRBV19, the J call TRBJ2-1; 9 bases fit TRBD1. CDR3 size: 16 residues. With 5 bases clipped from V and 6 bases from J, the junction kept 11 bases outside the gene matches. Germline V gene lookup returns CDR1 LNHDA and CDR2 SQIVND (reference sequence). CDR3 sequence (DNA): TGTGCCAGTAGTTCCGGGCCGGGACAGGGTTTCAATGAGCAGTTCTTC. Protein sequence: CASSSGPGQGFNEQFF. Variable domain in full (rest from reference TRBV19 and TRBJ2-1): DGGITQSPKYLFRKEGQNVTLSCEQNLNHDAMYWYRQDPGQGLRLIYYSQIVNDFQKGDIAEGYSVSREKKESFPLTVTSAQKNPTAFYLCASSSGPGQGFNEQFFGPGTRLTVL.

The chain carries TRBV6-2 or TRBV6-3 and TRBJ2-6; TRBD2 matches at 11 bases. Losses at the gene ends were 6 bases for V and 0 bases for J; bases not matched to a gene: 1. CDR3 length: 16 amino acids. The germline gives CDR1 MNHEY, CDR2 SVGEGT. The CDR3 DNA follows: TGTGCCAGCAGGGGGACTAGCGGCTCTGGGGCCAACGTCCTGACTTTC. Translation gives CASRGTSGSGANVLTF.

V and J are TRBV5-6 and TRBJ1-4; no reliable D call. The CDR3 length is 13 residues. The V end lost 3 bases, the J end lost 5 bases, and 8 bases lay between the germline ends. CDR1 is SGHDT and CDR2 is YYEEEE in the germline V gene. As DNA, the CDR3 is TGTGCCAGCAGCTCGTCCTACAATGAAAAACTGTTTTTT. It encodes CASSSSYNEKLFF.

This clonotype has a count of ten or more. The genes are TRBV25-1 and TRBJ2-1; 9 bases agree with TRBD2. The CDR3 is 13 amino acids. Germline CDR1 is MGHDK and CDR2 is SYGVNS. The J segment lost 6 bases and the V segment lost 8 bases, leaving 5 bases of the junction unmatched. CDR3 in DNA: TGTGCCAGCGCAAGGACTAGCGTCAATGAGCAGTTCTTC. Translated: CASARTSVNEQFF.

This clonotype turned up a few times. This chain connects TRBV5-1 to TRBJ2-7; 7 bases are a match to TRBD2. The CDR3 sequence is 13 residues long. V shed 5 bases, J shed 5 bases, and the junction held 7 bases outside the gene matches. CDR1 and CDR2 from the germline V gene are SGHRS and YFSETQ. CDR3 sequence (DNA): TGCGCCAGCAGTACCGAGCGGGGAGACGAGCAGTACTTC. Translated: CASSTERGDEQYF.

This clonotype showed up just a few times. One end of the junction is discordant with germline, which a read error may explain. The V call is TRBV6-2 or TRBV6-3, the J call TRBJ1-1, with a tentative D call TRBD1 (6 bases). The CDR3 is 11 residues long. In germline, CDR1 is MNHEY, CDR2 SVGEGT. CDR3 sequence: CASSPGGAIVF. The CDR3 region has the DNA TGTGCCAGCAGCCCCGGGGGGGCGATAGTCTTT.

This clonotype was detected many times. The genes are TRBV28 and TRBJ2-7; D possibly corresponds to TRBD1 (5 bases). This CDR3 is built from 13 residues. Between the trimmed V and J ends, which lost 6 bases and 1 base, there was a span of 10 bases. CDR1 MDHEN and CDR2 SYDVKM come from the germline V gene. CDR3 nucleotide sequence: TGTGCCAGCAGAAGGGGTACGTCCTACGAGCAGTACGTC. The encoded protein is CASRRGTSYEQYV.

This clonotype was found many times. This chain links TRBV11-2 with TRBJ2-3; D possibly matches TRBD1 or TRBD2 (5 bases each). Germline V CDR1 and CDR2: SGHAT, FQNNGV. The CDR3 is 12 residues long. V shed 3 bases and J shed 4 bases, with 5 bases lying between them. The CDR3: CASSLGADTQYF. Written as DNA, the CDR3 is TGTGCCAGCAGCTTGGGGGCAGATACGCAGTATTTT.

The chain joins TRBV27 to TRBJ2-7, with TRBD1 matching over 9 bases. The germline gives CDR1 MNHEY, CDR2 SMNVEV (reference sequence). The CDR3 is 15 amino acids. V trimming: 5 bases; J trimming: 4 bases; junction bases outside the gene matches: 9. CDR3 protein: CASSNHRGLKYEQYF. The CDR3 nucleotides read TGTGCCAGCAGTAATCACAGGGGGCTCAAGTACGAGCAGTACTTC.

This clonotype was detected many times. The chain is built from TRBV9 and TRBJ2-3; 8 bases match TRBD1. V was clipped by 4 bases and J by 2 bases; unmatched bases: 3. Germline assignment: CDR1 SGDLS and CDR2 YYNGEE. The CDR3 has 14 residues. The CDR3 DNA sequence: TGTGCCAGCAGCTCGGACAGGGTCACAGATACGCAGTATTTT. Translation: CASSSDRVTDTQYF.

In nucleotides, the CDR3 is TGTGCCAGCAGTTTGCGCCAGGGTGGTTCCAATCAGCCCCAGCATTTT. Translated, it gives CASSLRQGGSNQPQHF. The chain has TRBV12-3 or TRBV12-4 and TRBJ1-5, with D tentatively TRBD1 (5 bases). V was clipped by 3 bases and J by 3 bases, with 15 bases between them. CDR3 size: 16 residues.